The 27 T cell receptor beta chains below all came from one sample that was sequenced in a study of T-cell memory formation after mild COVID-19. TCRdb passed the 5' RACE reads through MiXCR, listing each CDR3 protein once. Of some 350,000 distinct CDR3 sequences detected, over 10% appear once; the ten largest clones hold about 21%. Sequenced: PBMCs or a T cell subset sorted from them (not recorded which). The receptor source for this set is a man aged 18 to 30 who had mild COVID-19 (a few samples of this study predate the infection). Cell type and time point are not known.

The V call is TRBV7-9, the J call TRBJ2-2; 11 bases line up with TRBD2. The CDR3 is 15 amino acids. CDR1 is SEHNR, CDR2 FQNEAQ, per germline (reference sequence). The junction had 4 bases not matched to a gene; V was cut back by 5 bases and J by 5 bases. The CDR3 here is CASSPGLAVTGELFF. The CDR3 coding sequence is TGTGCCAGCAGCCCGGGACTAGCGGTAACCGGGGAGCTGTTTTTT.

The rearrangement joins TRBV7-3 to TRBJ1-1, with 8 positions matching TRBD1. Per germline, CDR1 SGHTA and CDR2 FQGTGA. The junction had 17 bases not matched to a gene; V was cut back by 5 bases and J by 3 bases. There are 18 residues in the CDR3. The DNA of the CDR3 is TGTGCCAGCAGCCAATACGGGCTCCCAGGACAGGGTGACACTGAAGCTTTCTTT. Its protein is CASSQYGLPGQGDTEAFF.

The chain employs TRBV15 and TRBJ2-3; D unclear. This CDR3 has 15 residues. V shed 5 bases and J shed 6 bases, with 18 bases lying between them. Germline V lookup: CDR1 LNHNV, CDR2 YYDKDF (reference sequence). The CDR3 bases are TGTGCCACCAGCTCCTCCGTTGCGGTTAGCGATACGCAGTATTTT. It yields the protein CATSSSVAVSDTQYF.

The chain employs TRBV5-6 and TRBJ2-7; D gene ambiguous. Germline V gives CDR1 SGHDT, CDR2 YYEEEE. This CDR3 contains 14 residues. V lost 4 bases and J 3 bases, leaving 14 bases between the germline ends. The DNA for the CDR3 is TGTGCCAGCAGCCAGCTGGGTCCGATCTACGAGCAGTACTTC. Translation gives CASSQLGPIYEQYF.

The CDR3 nucleotides are TGTGCCAGCAGAACGACCCTCGGGACAGACCTTTGGGGCTACGAGCAGTACGTC. As protein: CASRTTLGTDLWGYEQYV. This rearrangement joins TRBV6-2 or TRBV6-3 to TRBJ2-7; 7 bases are shared with TRBD1. V lost 6 bases to trimming and J lost 3 bases; unmatched junction nucleotides: 20. Per germline, CDR1 MNHEY and CDR2 SVGEGT. The CDR3 totals 18 residues.

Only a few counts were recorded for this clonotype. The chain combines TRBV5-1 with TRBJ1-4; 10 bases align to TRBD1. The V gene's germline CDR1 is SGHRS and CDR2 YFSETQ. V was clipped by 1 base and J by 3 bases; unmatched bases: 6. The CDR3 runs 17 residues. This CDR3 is CASSLSPDRGANEKLFF. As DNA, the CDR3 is TGCGCCAGCAGCTTGTCCCCGGACAGGGGGGCTAATGAAAAACTGTTTTTT.

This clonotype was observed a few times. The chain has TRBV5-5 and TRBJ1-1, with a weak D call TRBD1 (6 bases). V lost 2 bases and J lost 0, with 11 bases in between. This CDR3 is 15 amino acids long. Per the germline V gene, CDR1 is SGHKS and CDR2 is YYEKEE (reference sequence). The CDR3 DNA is TGTGCCAGCAGCTTCGGACAGTCCATGAACACTGAAGCTTTCTTT. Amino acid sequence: CASSFGQSMNTEAFF.

CDR3 nucleotide sequence: TGCGCCAGCAGCTTGTCACAGAGGAATCTCCAAGAGACCCAGTACTTC. As protein: CASSLSQRNLQETQYF. The chain recombines TRBV5-1 with TRBJ2-5; D remains unclear. The CDR3 has 16 amino acids. Germline CDR1 and CDR2: SGHRS and YFSETQ. V dropped 1 base and J dropped 1 base, with 14 bases sitting between them.

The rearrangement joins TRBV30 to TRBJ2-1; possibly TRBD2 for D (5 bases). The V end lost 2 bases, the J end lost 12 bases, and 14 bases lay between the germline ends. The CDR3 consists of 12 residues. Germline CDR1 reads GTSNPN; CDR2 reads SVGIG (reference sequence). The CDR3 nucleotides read TGTGCCTGGAGTATAGCCGGGAACGCGCAGTTCTTC. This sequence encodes CAWSIAGNAQFF.

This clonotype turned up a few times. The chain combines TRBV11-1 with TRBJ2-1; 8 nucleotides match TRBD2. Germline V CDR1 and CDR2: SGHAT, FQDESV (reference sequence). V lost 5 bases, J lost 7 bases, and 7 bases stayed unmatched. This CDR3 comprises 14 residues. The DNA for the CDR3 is TGTGCCAGCAGCCCACGGACTAGCCTAAATGAGCAGTTCTTC. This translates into CASSPRTSLNEQFF. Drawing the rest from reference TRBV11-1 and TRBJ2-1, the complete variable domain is EAEVAQSPRYKITEKSQAVAFWCDPISGHATLYWYRQILGQGPELLVQFQDESVVDDSQLPKDRFSAERLKGVDSTLKIQPAELGDSAMYLCASSPRTSLNEQFFGPGTRLTVL.

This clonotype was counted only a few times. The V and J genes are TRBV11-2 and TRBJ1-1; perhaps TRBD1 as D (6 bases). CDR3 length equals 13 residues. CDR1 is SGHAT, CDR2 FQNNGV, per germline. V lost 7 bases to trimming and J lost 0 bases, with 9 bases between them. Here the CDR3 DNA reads TGTGCCAGCACCAGGACAGTGAACACTGAAGCTTTCTTT. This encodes CASTRTVNTEAFF.

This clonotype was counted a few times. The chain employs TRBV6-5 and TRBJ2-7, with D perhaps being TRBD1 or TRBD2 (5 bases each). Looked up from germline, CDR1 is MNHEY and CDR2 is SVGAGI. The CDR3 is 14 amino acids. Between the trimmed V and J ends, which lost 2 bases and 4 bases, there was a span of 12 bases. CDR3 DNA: TGTGCCAGCAGTTACGGGGGAGTTCTGTACGAGCAGTACTTC. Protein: CASSYGGVLYEQYF.

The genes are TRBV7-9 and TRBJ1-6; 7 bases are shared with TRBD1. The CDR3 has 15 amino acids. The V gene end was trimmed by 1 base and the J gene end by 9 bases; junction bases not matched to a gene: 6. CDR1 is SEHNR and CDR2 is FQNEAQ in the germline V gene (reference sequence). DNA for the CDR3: TGTGCCAGCAGCTTAGGGTCAGGGGGAGTTTCACCCCTCCACTTT. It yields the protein CASSLGSGGVSPLHF. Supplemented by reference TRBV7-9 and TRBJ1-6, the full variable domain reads DTGVSQNPRHKITKRGQNVTFRCDPISEHNRLYWYRQTLGQGPEFLTYFQNEAQLEKSRLLSDRFSAERPKGSFSTLEIQRTEQGDSAMYLCASSLGSGGVSPLHFGNGTRLTVT.

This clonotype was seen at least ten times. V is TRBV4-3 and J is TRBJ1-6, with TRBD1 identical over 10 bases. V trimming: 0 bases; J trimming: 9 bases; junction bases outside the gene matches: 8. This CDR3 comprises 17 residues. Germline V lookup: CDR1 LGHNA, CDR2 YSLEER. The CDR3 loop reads CASSQDHDRDRGSPLHF. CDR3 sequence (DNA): TGCGCCAGCAGCCAAGATCATGACCGGGACAGGGGTTCACCCCTCCACTTT.

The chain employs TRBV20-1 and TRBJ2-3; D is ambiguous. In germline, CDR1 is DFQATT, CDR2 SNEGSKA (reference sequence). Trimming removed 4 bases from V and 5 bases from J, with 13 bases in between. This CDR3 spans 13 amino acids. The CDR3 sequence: CSANPPRVDTQYF. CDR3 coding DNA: TGCAGTGCTAACCCCCCCCGCGTAGATACGCAGTATTTT.

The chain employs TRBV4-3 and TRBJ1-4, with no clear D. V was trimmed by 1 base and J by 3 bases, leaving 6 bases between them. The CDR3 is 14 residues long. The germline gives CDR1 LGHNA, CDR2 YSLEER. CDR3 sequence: CASSQGVPNEKLFF. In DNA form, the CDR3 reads TGCGCCAGCAGCCAAGGCGTTCCTAATGAAAAACTGTTTTTT.

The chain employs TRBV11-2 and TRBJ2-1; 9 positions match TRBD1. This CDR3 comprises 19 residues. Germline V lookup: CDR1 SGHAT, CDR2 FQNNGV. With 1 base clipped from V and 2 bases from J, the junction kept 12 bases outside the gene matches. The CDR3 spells CASSLVSGQGVFPYNEQFF. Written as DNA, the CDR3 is TGTGCCAGCAGCTTAGTATCGGGACAGGGTGTTTTCCCCTACAATGAGCAGTTCTTC.

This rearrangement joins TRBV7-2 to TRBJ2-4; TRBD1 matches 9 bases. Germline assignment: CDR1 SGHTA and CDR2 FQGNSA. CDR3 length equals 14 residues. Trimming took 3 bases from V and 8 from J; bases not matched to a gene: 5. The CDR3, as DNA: TGTGCCAGCAGCTTCACAGGGGGCGCACACATTCAGTACTTC. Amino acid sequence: CASSFTGGAHIQYF.

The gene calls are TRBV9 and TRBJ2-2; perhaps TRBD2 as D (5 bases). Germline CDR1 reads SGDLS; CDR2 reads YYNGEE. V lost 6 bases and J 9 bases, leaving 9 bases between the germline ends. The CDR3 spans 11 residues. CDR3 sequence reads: CASITRWELFF. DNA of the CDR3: TGTGCCAGCATCACTAGGTGGGAGCTGTTTTTT.

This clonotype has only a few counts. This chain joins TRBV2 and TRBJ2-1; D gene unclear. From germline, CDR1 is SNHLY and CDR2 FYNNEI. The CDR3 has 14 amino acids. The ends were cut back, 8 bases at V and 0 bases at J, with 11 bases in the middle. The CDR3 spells CASLALSSYNEQFF. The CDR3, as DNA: TGTGCCAGCCTCGCCCTGAGCTCCTACAATGAGCAGTTCTTC.

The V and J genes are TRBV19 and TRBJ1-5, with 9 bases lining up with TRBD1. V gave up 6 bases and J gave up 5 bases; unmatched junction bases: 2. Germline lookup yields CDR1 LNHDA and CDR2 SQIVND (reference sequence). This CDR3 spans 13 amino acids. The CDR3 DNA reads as TGTGCCAGTAGGCGACAGGGGGATCAGCCCCAGCATTTT. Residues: CASRRQGDQPQHF.

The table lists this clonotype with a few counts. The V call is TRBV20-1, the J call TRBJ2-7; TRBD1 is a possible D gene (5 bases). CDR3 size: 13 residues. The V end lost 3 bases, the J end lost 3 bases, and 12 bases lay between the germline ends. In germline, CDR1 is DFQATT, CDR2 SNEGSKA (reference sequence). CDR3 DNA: TGCAGTGCTAGTCTGACAGACCGCTACGAGCAGTACTTC. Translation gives CSASLTDRYEQYF.

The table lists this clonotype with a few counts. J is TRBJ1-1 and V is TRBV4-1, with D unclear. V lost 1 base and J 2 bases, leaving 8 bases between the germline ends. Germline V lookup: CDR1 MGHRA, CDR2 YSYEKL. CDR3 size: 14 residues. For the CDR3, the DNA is TGCGCCAGCAGCCAAGTGCAACCCAACACTGAAGCTTTCTTT. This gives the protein CASSQVQPNTEAFF.

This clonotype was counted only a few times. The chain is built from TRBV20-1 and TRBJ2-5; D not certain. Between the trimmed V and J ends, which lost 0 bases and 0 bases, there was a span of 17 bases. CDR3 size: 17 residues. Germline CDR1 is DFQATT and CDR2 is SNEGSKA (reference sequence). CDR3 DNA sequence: TGCAGTGCTAGAGACCCCTTCTACGGACGTCACCAAGAGACCCAGTACTTC. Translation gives CSARDPFYGRHQETQYF.

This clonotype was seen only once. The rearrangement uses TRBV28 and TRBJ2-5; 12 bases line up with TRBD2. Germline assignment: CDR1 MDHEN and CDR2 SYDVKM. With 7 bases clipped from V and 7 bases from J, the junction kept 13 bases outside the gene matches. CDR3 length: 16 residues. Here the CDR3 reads CASTDFGLAGRVTQYF. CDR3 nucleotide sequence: TGTGCCAGCACAGATTTCGGACTAGCGGGGAGGGTGACCCAGTACTTC.

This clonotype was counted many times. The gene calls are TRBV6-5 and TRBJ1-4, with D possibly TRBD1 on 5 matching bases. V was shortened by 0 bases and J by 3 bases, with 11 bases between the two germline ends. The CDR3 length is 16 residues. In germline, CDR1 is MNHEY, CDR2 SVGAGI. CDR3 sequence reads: CASSYSLRVANEKLFF. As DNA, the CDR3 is TGTGCCAGCAGTTACTCCCTCAGGGTGGCTAATGAAAAACTGTTTTTT.

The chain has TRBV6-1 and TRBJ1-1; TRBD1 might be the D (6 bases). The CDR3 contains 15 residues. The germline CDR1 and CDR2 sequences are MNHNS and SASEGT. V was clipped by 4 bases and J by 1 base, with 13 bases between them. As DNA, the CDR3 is TGTGCCAGCAGTGTCCTTATAGGGGGGAACACTGAAGCTTTCTTT. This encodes CASSVLIGGNTEAFF.